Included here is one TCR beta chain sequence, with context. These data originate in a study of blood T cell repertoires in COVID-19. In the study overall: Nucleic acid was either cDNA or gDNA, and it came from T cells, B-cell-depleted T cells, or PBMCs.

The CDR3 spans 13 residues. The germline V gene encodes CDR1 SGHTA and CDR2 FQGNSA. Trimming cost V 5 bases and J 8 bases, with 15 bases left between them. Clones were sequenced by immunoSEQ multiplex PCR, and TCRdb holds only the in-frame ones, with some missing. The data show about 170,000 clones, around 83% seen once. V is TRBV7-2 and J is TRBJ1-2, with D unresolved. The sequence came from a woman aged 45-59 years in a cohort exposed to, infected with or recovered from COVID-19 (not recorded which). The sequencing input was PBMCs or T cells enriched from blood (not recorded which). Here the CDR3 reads CASSQTPKVGYTF. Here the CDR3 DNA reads TGTGCCAGCAGCCAAACACCAAAAGTCGGCTACACCTTC.